The next 25 T cell receptor beta chains were all read from a single sample in a study of cytomegalovirus exposure and HLA in healthy donors. PCR involved 60 Vbeta and 13 Jbeta primers. Profiling relied on immunoSEQ multiplex PCR, and the TCRdb table lists in-frame clones only, not all of them. The sample holds approximately 150,000 clones, about 82% seen once. The specimen sequenced was PBMCs. All receptors come from a woman in her thirties in good health and CMV-seropositive.

In this sample, this clone turned up a few times. The chain recombines TRBV5-1 with TRBJ2-6; D possibly corresponds to TRBD2 (7 bases). This CDR3 has 21 amino acids. Germline loops: CDR1 SGHRS, CDR2 YFSETQ. Trimming took off 4 bases at V and 0 bases at J, with 26 bases between the two ends. CDR3 sequence reads: CASSTWRMTGEGDSGANVLTF. DNA of the CDR3: TGCGCCAGCAGCACTTGGAGGATGACGGGGGAGGGGGACTCTGGGGCCAACGTCCTGACTTTC. The variable domain in full, completed from reference TRBV5-1 and TRBJ2-6, reads KAGVTQTPRYLIKTRGQQVTLSCSPISGHRSVSWYQQTPGQGLQFLFEYFSETQRNKGNFPGRFSGRQFSNSRSEMNVSTLELGDSALYLCASSTWRMTGEGDSGANVLTFGAGSRLTVL.

Points on this clone: At one end the junction does not follow the germline gene, possibly because of a read error. The same CDR3 is also encoded by other DNA sequences in this sample. The chain's CDR3 is CSSKQKPAYEQYF. The CDR3 coding sequence is TGTTCCAGCAAGCAAAAGCCGGCCTACGAGCAGTACTTC. V gene TRBV7-8 combines with J gene TRBJ2-7; no clear D gene. CDR1 is SGHVS and CDR2 is FQNEAQ in the germline V gene. The CDR3 extends over 13 amino acids.

The rearrangement links TRBV10-3 to TRBJ2-3; 9 positions match TRBD2. The CDR3 covers 14 residues. Germline CDR1 ENHRY, CDR2 SYGVKD. V shed 6 bases and J 3 bases; nucleotides not matched to a gene: 4. The CDR3 sequence: CAIRAGGPTDTQYF. The CDR3 DNA is TGTGCCATCAGGGCGGGGGGGCCTACAGATACGCAGTATTTT.

V and J are TRBV15 and TRBJ2-3, with 7 positions matching TRBD1. Germline V gives CDR1 LNHNV, CDR2 YYDKDF (reference sequence). The CDR3 covers 16 residues. The ends lost 2 bases at V and 3 bases at J; junction bases unmatched: 8. The CDR3 coding sequence is TGTGCCACCAGCAGAAGACCAGGGGGAACGACAGATACGCAGTATTTT. Translating it yields CATSRRPGGTTDTQYF.

The chain links TRBV7-9 to TRBJ1-2; 8 bases match TRBD1. V lost 5 bases and J lost 1; bases outside the gene matches: 9. CDR1 SEHNR and CDR2 FQNEAQ come from the germline V gene (reference sequence). This CDR3 spans 16 amino acids. In DNA, the CDR3 is TGTGCCAGCAGCCCGCAAGGGGACAGGAATAACTATGGCTACACCTTC. Protein: CASSPQGDRNNYGYTF. Full variable domain (missing parts from reference TRBV7-9 and TRBJ1-2): DTGVSQNPRHKITKRGQNVTFRCDPISEHNRLYWYRQTLGQGPEFLTYFQNEAQLEKSRLLSDRFSAERPKGSFSTLEIQRTEQGDSAMYLCASSPQGDRNNYGYTFGSGTRLTVV.

The chain joins TRBV5-1 to TRBJ2-1, with 7 bases that match TRBD1. This CDR3 is built from 16 residues. With V trimmed by 4 bases and J by 2 bases, 9 bases remained unmatched. From germline, CDR1 is SGHRS and CDR2 YFSETQ. CDR3 nucleotide sequence: TGCGCCAGCAGCGCGGACCGGGACAGTACCTACAATGAGCAGTTCTTC. This sequence encodes CASSADRDSTYNEQFF.

The table lists this clone with a count of one. The CDR3, as DNA: TGTGCCAGCAGTTTGTTTAGCGGGGGGCAAGAGACCCAGTACTTC. Translated, it gives CASSLFSGGQETQYF. V is TRBV28 and J is TRBJ2-5; 10 bases line up with TRBD2. V was pared by 3 bases and J by 2 bases, with 3 bases of the junction left unmatched. The CDR3 totals 15 residues. Germline V lookup: CDR1 MDHEN, CDR2 SYDVKM.

The chain carries TRBV5-1 and TRBJ1-4; 7 bases fit TRBD1. This CDR3 comprises 15 residues. J was trimmed by 7 bases and V by 0 bases; bases with no gene match: 6. Germline-derived CDR1 and CDR2 are SGHRS and YFSETQ. The DNA of the CDR3 is TGCGCCAGCAGCTTGGCCGGGACAGATTCTGAAAAACTGTTTTTT. Its protein product is CASSLAGTDSEKLFF.

The chain carries TRBV4-1 and TRBJ1-1; no clear D. The CDR3 sequence is 15 residues long. Trimming took 3 bases from V and 3 from J, leaving 14 bases between them. Germline loops: CDR1 MGHRA, CDR2 YSYEKL. Here the CDR3 DNA reads TGCGCCAGCAGCCAGTACTCGGAGGGAGACACTGAAGCTTTCTTT. The encoded protein is CASSQYSEGDTEAFF.

The chain carries TRBV2 and TRBJ2-3; 12 nucleotides agree with TRBD2. The CDR3 runs to 17 residues. V gave up 7 bases and J gave up 1 base; unmatched junction bases: 9. The germline V gene encodes CDR1 SNHLY and CDR2 FYNNEI. CDR3 amino acids: CASKRLAGGLGTDTQYF. The CDR3 DNA follows: TGTGCCAGCAAGCGGCTAGCGGGGGGGCTGGGCACAGATACGCAGTATTTT.

The genes are TRBV2 and TRBJ2-2; D is ambiguous. CDR1 and CDR2 (germline): SNHLY, FYNNEI. The CDR3 extends over 14 amino acids. V was clipped by 5 bases and J by 5 bases, with 12 bases between them. CDR3 residues: CASSSRTSTGELFF. CDR3 bases: TGTGCCAGCAGTTCCCGAACAAGTACCGGGGAGCTGTTTTTT.

The chain couples TRBV4-2 to TRBJ2-3, with 7 bases identical to TRBD2. The CDR3 is 16 amino acids. With V trimmed by 2 bases and J by 2 bases, 7 bases remained unmatched. CDR1 LGHNA and CDR2 YNFKEQ come from the germline V gene. CDR3 sequence reads: CASSQIGLADTDTQYF. Written as DNA, the CDR3 is TGTGCCAGCAGCCAAATAGGGCTAGCGGACACAGATACGCAGTATTTT.

The CDR3 spells CASSWSGGANEQFF. The CDR3 DNA sequence: TGTGCCAGCAGCTGGTCCGGGGGGGCAAATGAGCAGTTCTTC. This chain connects TRBV9 to TRBJ2-1; 8 bases line up with TRBD2. CDR1 and CDR2 (germline): SGDLS, YYNGEE. With 4 bases clipped from V and 7 bases from J, the junction kept 7 bases outside the gene matches. This CDR3 spans 14 amino acids. The full variable domain, in which reference TRBV9 and TRBJ2-1 provide the parts outside the CDR3, is DSGVTQTPKHLITATGQRVTLRCSPRSGDLSVYWYQQSLDQGLQFLIQYYNGEERAKGNILERFSAQQFPDLHSELNLSSLELGDSALYFCASSWSGGANEQFFGPGTRLTVL.

The chain joins TRBV14 to TRBJ2-2, with TRBD1 identical over 7 bases. Trimming cost V 1 base and J 5 bases; bases outside gene matches: 7. Looked up from germline, CDR1 is SGHDN and CDR2 is FVKESK. The CDR3 runs to 16 residues. CDR3 in DNA: TGTGCCAGCAGCCAAGCTAGTAGGGGGCGAACCGGGGAGCTGTTTTTT. It codes for CASSQASRGRTGELFF.

The chain has TRBV5-4 and TRBJ2-1, with 10 positions matching TRBD1. CDR3 length equals 14 residues. V shed 6 bases, J shed 3 bases, and the junction held 3 bases outside the gene matches. Looked up from germline, CDR1 is SGHNT and CDR2 is YYREEE (reference sequence). The CDR3 reads CASTWDRGYNEQFF. The CDR3 DNA is TGTGCCAGCACCTGGGACAGGGGCTACAATGAGCAGTTCTTC. The whole variable domain, remainder taken from reference TRBV5-4 and TRBJ2-1, is ETGVTQSPTHLIKTRGQQVTLRCSSQSGHNTVSWYQQALGQGPQFIFQYYREEENGRGNFPPRFSGLQFPNYSSELNVNALELDDSALYLCASTWDRGYNEQFFGPGTRLTVL.

This clone was observed once. The genes are TRBV2 and TRBJ2-5; 14 bases agree with TRBD2. The V and J ends lost 5 bases and 3 bases, in that order; junction bases with no gene match: 5. The germline V gene has CDR1 SNHLY and CDR2 FYNNEI. The CDR3 runs to 16 residues. This CDR3 is CASSTTSGGAEETQYF. The CDR3 DNA reads as TGTGCCAGCAGTACGACTAGCGGGGGGGCCGAAGAGACCCAGTACTTC.

This rearrangement joins TRBV4-1 to TRBJ2-7, with a weak D call TRBD2 (6 bases). The V gene's germline CDR1 is MGHRA and CDR2 YSYEKL. The CDR3 is made up of 17 amino acids. The V gene lost 4 bases and the J gene lost 3 bases, with 22 bases spanning the gap. This CDR3 is CASSPRDGPLPHYEQYF. In DNA, the CDR3 is TGCGCCAGCAGCCCGCGGGACGGCCCTCTCCCTCACTACGAGCAGTACTTC.

This chain links TRBV5-6 with TRBJ1-2; perhaps TRBD1 as D (5 bases). The CDR3 is 15 amino acids. The germline V and J ends were trimmed by 4 bases and 5 bases, with 18 bases remaining between them. From germline, CDR1 is SGHDT and CDR2 YYEEEE. CDR3 protein: CASSRRGSEAYGYTF. The CDR3, as DNA: TGTGCCAGCAGCCGGAGGGGCAGCGAGGCGTATGGCTACACCTTC.

This clone was detected once. The chain uses TRBV11-2 and TRBJ1-5; 9 bases agree with TRBD1. The CDR3 spans 15 residues. Germline V gene data show CDR1 as SGHAT and CDR2 as FQNNGV. The J segment lost 3 bases and the V segment lost 1 base, leaving 1 base of the junction unmatched. CDR3 in DNA: TGTGCCAGCAGCTTAGGGGACAGGGACAATCAGCCCCAGCATTTT. Protein product: CASSLGDRDNQPQHF.

The chain joins TRBV15 to TRBJ2-7; TRBD2 agrees at 7 bases. This CDR3 has 14 residues. The ends lost 0 bases at V and 3 bases at J; junction bases unmatched: 2. CDR1 is LNHNV, CDR2 YYDKDF, per germline (reference sequence). CDR3 in DNA: TGTGCCACCAGCAGAGACGGGGGGAACTACGAGCAGTACTTC. Translating gives CATSRDGGNYEQYF. The entire variable domain, with the rest obtained from reference TRBV15 and TRBJ2-7, is as follows: DAMVIQNPRYQVTQFGKPVTLSCSQTLNHNVMYWYQQKSSQAPKLLFHYYDKDFNNEADTPDNFQSRRPNTSFCFLDIRSPGLGDTAMYLCATSRDGGNYEQYFGPGTRLTVT.

The V gene is TRBV7-7, the J gene TRBJ2-2, with TRBD2 identical over 7 bases. This CDR3 contains 15 residues. The ends lost 11 bases at V and 4 bases at J; junction bases unmatched: 13. Germline lookup yields CDR1 SSHAT and CDR2 FNYEAQ (reference sequence). Here the CDR3 reads CAGGLGGGGTGELFF. The CDR3 nucleotides are TGTGCCGGGGGATTAGGTGGCGGGGGCACCGGGGAGCTGTTTTTT.

About this clone: Distinct nucleotide sequences in the sample also encode this CDR3. The chain carries TRBV5-1 and TRBJ1-2; TRBD1 aligns across 9 bases. The CDR3 is 15 amino acids. J was trimmed by 5 bases and V by 0 bases; bases with no gene match: 5. Germline V gene lookup returns CDR1 SGHRS and CDR2 YFSETQ. The CDR3 loop reads CASSLAGQGPYGYTF. The CDR3 nucleotides read TGCGCCAGCAGCTTGGCGGGACAGGGACCTTATGGCTACACCTTC.

J is TRBJ1-2 and V is TRBV10-3; 7 bases match TRBD1. With V trimmed by 3 bases and J by 4 bases, 5 bases remained unmatched. Germline CDR1 reads ENHRY; CDR2 reads SYGVKD. The CDR3 covers 14 residues. The CDR3 DNA is TGTGCCATCAGTGAAGGTGACAGGGCCTATGGCTACACCTTC. Translation: CAISEGDRAYGYTF.

The rearrangement joins TRBV7-2 to TRBJ1-2; perhaps TRBD1 as D (5 bases). Germline V CDR1 and CDR2: SGHTA, FQGNSA. Trimming cost V 2 bases and J 7 bases, with 11 bases left between them. This CDR3 has 13 amino acids. The CDR3 DNA reads as TGTGCCAGCAGCTTACAGGGATTTAGTGGCTACACCTTC. It translates to CASSLQGFSGYTF.

The chain couples TRBV15 to TRBJ2-1; 7 nucleotides match TRBD1. The V gene's germline CDR1 is LNHNV and CDR2 YYDKDF (reference sequence). J gave up 1 base and V 4 bases, and 4 bases lay outside the gene matches. CDR3 length: 15 residues. CDR3 residues: CATSITTGSYNEQFF. CDR3 in DNA: TGTGCCACCAGCATAACGACAGGGTCCTACAATGAGCAGTTCTTC.